This T cell receptor beta chain was identified in a study of cytomegalovirus exposure and HLA in healthy donors. Study-wide results and caveats: Published work reported that the classifier diagnosed cytomegalovirus status with high specificity and sensitivity. Among donors in an Asian-associated ancestry cluster, a later analysis reportedly found fewer N-insertions than the approximately 700-donor mean. Apart from CMV serostatus, no immune exposure information was available.

Germline V lookup: CDR1 LGHNA, CDR2 YNFKEQ. V was trimmed by 2 bases and J by 0 bases, leaving 25 bases between them. The CDR3 extends over 20 amino acids. This cohort consisted of healthy bone marrow donors. Primers for the PCR totalled 60 Vbeta and 13 Jbeta. Measured with immunoSEQ multiplex PCR; TCRdb has only the in-frame clones, and not every one. The sample gives 150,000 to 200,000 clones, about 80% of which show up once; about 1.1% is in the top ten. Note on this clone: Its target is unknown.

The sequenced sample was PBMCs. V gene TRBV4-2 combines with J gene TRBJ2-5; D might be TRBD2 (5 bases). This sequence originates from a woman in her 40s in good health and CMV-seronegative. CDR3 coding DNA: TGTGCCAGCAGCCAACCGCCCTGGCGGGCCGGCAGGTCTAACCAAGAGACCCAGTACTTC. Translating it yields CASSQPPWRAGRSNQETQYF.